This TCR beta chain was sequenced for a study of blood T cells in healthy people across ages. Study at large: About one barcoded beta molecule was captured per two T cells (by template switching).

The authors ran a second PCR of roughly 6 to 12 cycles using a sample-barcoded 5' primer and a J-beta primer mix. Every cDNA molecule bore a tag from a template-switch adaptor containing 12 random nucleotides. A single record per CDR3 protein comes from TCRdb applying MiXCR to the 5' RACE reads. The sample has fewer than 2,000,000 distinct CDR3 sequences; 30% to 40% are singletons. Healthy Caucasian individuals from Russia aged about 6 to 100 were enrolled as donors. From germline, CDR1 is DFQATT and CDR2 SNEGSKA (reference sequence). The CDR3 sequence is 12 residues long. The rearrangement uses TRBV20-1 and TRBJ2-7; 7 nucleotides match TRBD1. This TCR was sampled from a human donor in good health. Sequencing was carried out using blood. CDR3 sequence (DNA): TGCAGCGTTCGACAGGGCGGGTACGAGCAGTACTTC. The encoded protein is CSVRQGGYEQYF.